Only a few counts were recorded for the clone carrying this T cell receptor (beta chain). The germline V gene encodes CDR1 MDHEN and CDR2 SYDVKM. J lost 7 bases, V lost 3 bases, and 8 bases had no gene match. CDR3 length: 15 amino acids. This record belongs to a study of T-cell reconstitution after alpha-beta-depleted transplantation in children. Unique molecular identifiers featured in how the TCRbeta library was prepared. TCRdb re-called the PCR reads with MiXCR, one entry per CDR3 protein. Of about 440,000 distinct CDR3 sequences in the sample, approximately 42% are singletons; the top ten hold under 35%.

Sequencing was performed on PBMCs, taken before TCRalphabeta/CD19-depleted stem cell transplant. The clonotype originates from a girl aged 2-10 years with aplastic anemia, due to receive a stem cell transplant. The chain recombines TRBV28 with TRBJ1-5; TRBD1 aligns across 8 bases. CDR3 bases: TGTGCCAGCAGTTTGACAGGGGCGCAGACACAGCCCCAGCATTTT. It encodes CASSLTGAQTQPQHF.